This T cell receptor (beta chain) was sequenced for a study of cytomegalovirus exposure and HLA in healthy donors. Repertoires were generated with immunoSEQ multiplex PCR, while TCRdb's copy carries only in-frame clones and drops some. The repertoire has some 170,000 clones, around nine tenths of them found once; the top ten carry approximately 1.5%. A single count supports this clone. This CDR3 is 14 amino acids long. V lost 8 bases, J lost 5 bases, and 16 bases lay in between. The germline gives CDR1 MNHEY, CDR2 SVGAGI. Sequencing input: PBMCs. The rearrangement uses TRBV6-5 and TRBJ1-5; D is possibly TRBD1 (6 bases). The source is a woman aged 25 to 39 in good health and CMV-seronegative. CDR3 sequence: CASARQVSDQPQHF. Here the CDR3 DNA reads TGTGCCAGCGCAAGACAGGTTTCCGATCAGCCCCAGCATTTT.